There are many counts of the clone carrying this T cell receptor beta chain. Its target is not known. Investigators amplified TCR beta CDR3 regions from RNA transcripts. The library came from an HTBI-primed first-round RT-PCR and a second-round multiplex PCR. TCRdb reprocessed the multiplex PCR reads via MiXCR and lists one record per CDR3 protein. The sample yields tens of thousands of distinct CDR3 sequences, roughly half seen once. This entry comes from a study of Graves' ophthalmopathy and Graves' hyperthyroidism. There are 14 residues in the CDR3. The V and J ends lost 10 bases and 8 bases, in that order; junction bases with no gene match: 12. Germline V gives CDR1 SNHLY, CDR2 FYNNEI. Whole-study findings and limits: The authors also found most expanded thyroid clonotypes above 0.001 frequency in blood. Ophthalmopathy progression prediction by the model yielded a sensitivity of around 68% and a specificity of nearly 75%. Researchers report that a 13-signature model separated ophthalmopathy from stable hyperthyroidism, posting around 86% sensitivity and 65% to 82% specificity.

The chain recombines TRBV2 with TRBJ1-1; TRBD1 aligns across 11 bases. Input material: peripheral blood. This sequence was found in an adult man with Graves' ophthalmopathy. CDR3 coding DNA: TGTGCCACCCGGGGGTTGGGACAGGGGGGGGAAGCTTTCTTT. Amino acid sequence: CATRGLGQGGEAFF.